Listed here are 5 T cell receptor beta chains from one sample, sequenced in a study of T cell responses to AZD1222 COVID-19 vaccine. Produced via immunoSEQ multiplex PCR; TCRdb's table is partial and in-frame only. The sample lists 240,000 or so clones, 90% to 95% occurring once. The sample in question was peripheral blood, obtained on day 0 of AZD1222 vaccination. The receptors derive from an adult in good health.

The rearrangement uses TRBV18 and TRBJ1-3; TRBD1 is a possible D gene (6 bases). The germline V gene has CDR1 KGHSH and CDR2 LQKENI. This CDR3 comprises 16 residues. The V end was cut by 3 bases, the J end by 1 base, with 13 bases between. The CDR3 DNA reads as TGTGCCAGCTCACCCCAGATGACAGGTTCTGGAAACACCATATATTTT. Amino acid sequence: CASSPQMTGSGNTIYF.

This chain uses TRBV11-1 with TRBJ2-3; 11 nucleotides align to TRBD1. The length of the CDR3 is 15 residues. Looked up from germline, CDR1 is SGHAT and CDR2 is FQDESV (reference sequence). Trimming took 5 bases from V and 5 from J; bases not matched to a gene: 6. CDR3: CASSHRTGGKDTQYF. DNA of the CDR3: TGTGCCAGCAGCCATCGGACAGGGGGCAAAGATACGCAGTATTTT.

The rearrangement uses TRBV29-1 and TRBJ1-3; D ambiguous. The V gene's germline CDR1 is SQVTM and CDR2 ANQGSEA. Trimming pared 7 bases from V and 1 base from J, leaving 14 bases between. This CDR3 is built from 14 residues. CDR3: CSASTGFSGNTIYF. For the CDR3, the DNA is TGCAGCGCCTCCACTGGGTTTTCTGGAAACACCATATATTTT.

The CDR3 DNA follows: TGTGCCAGCAGCAGGGGACAGGAGACCTCTGGAAACACCATATATTTT. Its translation is CASSRGQETSGNTIYF. The chain couples TRBV5-4 to TRBJ1-3; 8 bases agree with TRBD1. The CDR3 length is 16 residues. V was clipped by 4 bases and J by 0 bases; unmatched bases: 6. Germline V gene sequence: CDR1 SGHNT, CDR2 YYREEE (reference sequence).

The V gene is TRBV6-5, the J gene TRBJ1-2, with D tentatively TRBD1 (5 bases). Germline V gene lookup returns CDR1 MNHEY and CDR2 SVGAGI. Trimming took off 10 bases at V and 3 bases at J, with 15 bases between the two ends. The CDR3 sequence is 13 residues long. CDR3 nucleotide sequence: TGTGCCACCATGGGGCGGGAGGACTATGGCTACACCTTC. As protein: CATMGREDYGYTF.